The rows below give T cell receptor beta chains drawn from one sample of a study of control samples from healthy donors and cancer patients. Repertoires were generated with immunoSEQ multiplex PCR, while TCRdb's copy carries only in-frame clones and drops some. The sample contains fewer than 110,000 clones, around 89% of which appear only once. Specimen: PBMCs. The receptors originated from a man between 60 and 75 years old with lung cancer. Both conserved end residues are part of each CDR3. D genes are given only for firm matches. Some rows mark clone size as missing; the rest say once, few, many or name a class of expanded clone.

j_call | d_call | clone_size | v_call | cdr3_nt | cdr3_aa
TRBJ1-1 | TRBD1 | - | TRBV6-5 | TGTGCCAGCAGTTTTAACCGGGACAGTGAAGCTTTCTTT | CASSFNRDSEAFF
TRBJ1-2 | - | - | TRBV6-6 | TGTGCCAGCAGAGAAACAGCCTATGGCTACACCTTC | CASRETAYGYTF
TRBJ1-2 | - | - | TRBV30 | TGTGCCTGTCTTCCCGCCCCCTTACAGGGATATGGCTACACCTTC | CACLPAPLQGYGYTF
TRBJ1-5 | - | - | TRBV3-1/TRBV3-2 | TGTGCCAGCAGCCAAGATCAGCCCCAGCATTTT | CASSQDQPQHF
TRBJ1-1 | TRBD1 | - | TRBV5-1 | TGCGCCAGCAGCTTGGCCCTAGGGACAGGGGAAGCTTTCTTT | CASSLALGTGEAFF
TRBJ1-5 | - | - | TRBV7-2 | TGTGCCAGCAGCTTAGGGGGGTCAAGCTCACAGCATTTT | CASSLGGSSSQHF
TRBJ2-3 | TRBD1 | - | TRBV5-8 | TGTGCCAGCAGCCCGACCGGGGCAGGGGGCTCAGATACGCAGTATTTT | CASSPTGAGGSDTQYF
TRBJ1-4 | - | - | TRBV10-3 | TGTGCCATCAGTGAGGGGGTGACTAATGAAAAACTGTTTTTT | CAISEGVTNEKLFF
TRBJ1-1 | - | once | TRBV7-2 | TGTGCCAGCAGCTTAGACGGGGCCGGTGAAGCTTTCTTT | CASSLDGAGEAFF
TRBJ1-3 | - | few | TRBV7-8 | TGTGCCAGCAGCCCCGACAGCGGTTCTGGAAACACCATATATTTT | CASSPDSGSGNTIYF
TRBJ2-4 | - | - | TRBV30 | TGTGCCTGGAGTGGGGGAGTAGCGGCCATTCAGTACTTC | CAWSGGVAAIQYF
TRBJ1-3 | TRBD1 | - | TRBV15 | TGTGCCACCAGCAAAGGGACAGCATTCATGAACTCTGGAAACACCATATATTTT | CATSKGTAFMNSGNTIYF
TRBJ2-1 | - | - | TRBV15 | TGTGCCACCAACGACAGGTATTACAATGAGCAGTTCTTC | CATNDRYYNEQFF
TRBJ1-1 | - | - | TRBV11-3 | TGTGCCAGCAGCTTAGATTCGCTCACTGAAGCTTTCTTT | CASSLDSLTEAFF
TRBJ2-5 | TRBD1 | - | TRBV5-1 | TGCGCCAGCAGCTTACAAACAGGGGGCGGCGAGACCCAGTACTTC | CASSLQTGGGETQYF
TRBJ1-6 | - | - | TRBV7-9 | TGTGCCAGCAGCTTAGTTGGGGGGAACAGCCCTGGTAATAATTCACCCCTCCACTTT | CASSLVGGNSPGNNSPLHF
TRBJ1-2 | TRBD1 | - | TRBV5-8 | TGTGCCAGCAGCTGGGGGACAGGGTCCGGCTACACCTTC | CASSWGTGSGYTF
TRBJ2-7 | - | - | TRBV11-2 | TGTGCCAGCAGCACAAGGTCGGGACTGACTAACGAGCAGTACTTC | CASSTRSGLTNEQYF
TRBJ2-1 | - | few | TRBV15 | TGTGCCACCAGCTTGGGACTCCCGACCAATTACAATGAGCAGTTCTTC | CATSLGLPTNYNEQFF
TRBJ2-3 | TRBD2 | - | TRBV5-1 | TGCGCCAGCAGCCTACTAGCGGGGGGGAGCACAGATACGCAGTATTTT | CASSLLAGGSTDTQYF
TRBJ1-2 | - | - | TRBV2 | TGTGCCAGCAACCCTGACAGGACGTCTAACTATGGCTACACCTTC | CASNPDRTSNYGYTF
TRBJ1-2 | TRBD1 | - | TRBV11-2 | TGTGCCAGCACCAGGACAGGAGGAAGCTATGGCTACACCTTC | CASTRTGGSYGYTF
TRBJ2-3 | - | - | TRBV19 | TGTGCCAGCAAACACGGGGGAGAGGGCACAGATACGCAGTATTTT | CASKHGGEGTDTQYF
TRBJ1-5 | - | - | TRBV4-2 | TGTGCCAGCAGCCAAGATACAGGGACGAACCAGCCCCAGCATTTT | CASSQDTGTNQPQHF
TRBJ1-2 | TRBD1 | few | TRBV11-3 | TGTGCCAGCAGCTCGTTGACAGGGCCCTTTCCCATCTATGGCTACACCTTC | CASSSLTGPFPIYGYTF
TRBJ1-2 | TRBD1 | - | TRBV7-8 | TGTGCCAGCAGCTTAGCGTCGTTCGGGAACTCTTATGGGACAGGAGCCTTC | CASSLASFGNSYGTGAF
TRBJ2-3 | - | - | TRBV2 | TGTGCCAGCAGTGACAGGGTCGGAATAGTCACAGATACGCAGTATTTT | CASSDRVGIVTDTQYF
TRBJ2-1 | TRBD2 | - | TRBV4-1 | TGCGCCAGCAGCCAGGTAGCGGGGGGGCAGAATGAGCAGTTCTTC | CASSQVAGGQNEQFF
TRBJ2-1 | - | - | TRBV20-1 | TGCAGTGCTAAAATGACCGGGACAAAGTTCTTC | CSAKMTGTKFF
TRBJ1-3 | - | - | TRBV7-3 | TGTGCCAGCAGCTTAAGCTCGCCGGGAGGGTCTGGAAACACCATATATTTT | CASSLSSPGGSGNTIYF
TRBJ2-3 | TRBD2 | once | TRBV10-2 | TGCGCCAGCAGTGAGTCGGCGGGGGGATCAGTAGATACGCAGTATTTT | CASSESAGGSVDTQYF
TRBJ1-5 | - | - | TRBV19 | TGTGCCAGTAGTTCAGGGGTGAGCAATCAGCCCCAGCATTTT | CASSSGVSNQPQHF
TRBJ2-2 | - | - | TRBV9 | TGTGCCAGCAGCGCCCCCCGAGGGTCGTACCTCACCGGGGAGCTGTTTTTT | CASSAPRGSYLTGELFF
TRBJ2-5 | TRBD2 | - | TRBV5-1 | TGCGCCAGCAGCTCCCTGGTTGACGCTAGCGGCCAAGAGACCCAGTACTTC | CASSSLVDASGQETQYF
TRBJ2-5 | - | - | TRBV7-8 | TGTGCCAGCAGCTTACAGCCGGACACTTTAGAGACCCAGTACTTC | CASSLQPDTLETQYF
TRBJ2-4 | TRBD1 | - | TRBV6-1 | TGTGCCAGCAGTGACCCCACAGGGGGCAAAAACATTCAGTACTTC | CASSDPTGGKNIQYF
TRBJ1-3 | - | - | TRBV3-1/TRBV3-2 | TGTGCCAGCAGCCCGGCCGTTAATGGAAACACCATATATTTT | CASSPAVNGNTIYF
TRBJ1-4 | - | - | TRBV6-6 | TGTGCCAGCGCCCTACGGATTAATGAAAAACTGTTTTTT | CASALRINEKLFF
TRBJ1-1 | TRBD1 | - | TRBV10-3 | TGTGCCATCAGTTTGGACAGGGGCCTTCCTTCCACTGAAGCTTTCTTT | CAISLDRGLPSTEAFF
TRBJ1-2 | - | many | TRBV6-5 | TGTGCCAGCAGTTCCTCGGGCCTCTCCAGGAGGGGCTACACCTTC | CASSSSGLSRRGYTF
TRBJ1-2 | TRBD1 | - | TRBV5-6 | TGTGCCAGCAGCTTGTCCAGGGACAGGGGCTACACCTTC | CASSLSRDRGYTF
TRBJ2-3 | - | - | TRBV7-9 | TGTGCCACCCACCCGTTACAGGGCTCGTATCGCACAGATACGCAGTATTTT | CATHPLQGSYRTDTQYF
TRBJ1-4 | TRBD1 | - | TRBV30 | TGTGCCTTGCAGGGACAGGGTTATGAAAAACTGTTTTTT | CALQGQGYEKLFF
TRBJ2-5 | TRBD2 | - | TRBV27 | TGTGCCAGCAGTTTCTCCGGGGGGGGTAGAGTGAAGACCCAGTACTTC | CASSFSGGGRVKTQYF
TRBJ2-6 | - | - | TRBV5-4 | TGTGCCAGCAGCTTGGATAAGGGGATCTCTGGGGCCAACGTCCTGACTTTC | CASSLDKGISGANVLTF
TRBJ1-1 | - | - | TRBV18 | TGTGCCAGCTCACCAACTGGGTCTACAAACACTGAAGCTTTCTTT | CASSPTGSTNTEAFF
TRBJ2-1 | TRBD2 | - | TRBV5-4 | TGTGCCAGCAGCTTGGTTGTAATACTAGCGGGGTTATACAATGAGCAGTTCTTC | CASSLVVILAGLYNEQFF
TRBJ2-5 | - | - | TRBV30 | TGTGCCTGGAGTGTAAGCGAGACCCAGTACTTC | CAWSVSETQYF
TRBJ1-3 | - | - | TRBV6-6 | TGTGCCAGCAGCTCCCCATCCCAGACCATATATTTT | CASSSPSQTIYF
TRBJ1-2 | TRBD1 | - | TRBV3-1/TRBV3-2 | TGTGCCAGCAGCCAGGGACAGACCTACTATGGCTACACCTTC | CASSQGQTYYGYTF
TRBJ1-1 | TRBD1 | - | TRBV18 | TGTGCCAGCTCTCCCGGGACAGGGCGAACTGAAGCTTTCTTT | CASSPGTGRTEAFF
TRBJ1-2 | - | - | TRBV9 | TGTGCCAGCAGCGTAGGCTCAGGATCTAACTATGGCTACACCTTC | CASSVGSGSNYGYTF
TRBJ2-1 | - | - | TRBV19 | TGTGCCAGTAGTATCAGGGGGGGTAGCGATGAGCAGTTCTTC | CASSIRGGSDEQFF
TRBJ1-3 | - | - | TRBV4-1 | TGCGCCAGCAGCCAAGCCCAGCGGGGAGCCCGAGGAAACACCATATATTTT | CASSQAQRGARGNTIYF
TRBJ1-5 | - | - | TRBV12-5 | TGTGCTAGTGGTTTGGGTTCAGACTTGGCCCAGCATTTT | CASGLGSDLAQHF
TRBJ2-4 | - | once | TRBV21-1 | TGTGCCAGCAGCAAAGTAAAACGGCTAGCCAAAAACATTCAGTACTTC | CASSKVKRLAKNIQYF
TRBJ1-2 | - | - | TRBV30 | TGTGCCTGGACCTTCGACAGAGCCCAGGGCTACACCTTC | CAWTFDRAQGYTF
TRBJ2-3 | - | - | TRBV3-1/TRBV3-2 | TGTGCCAGCAGCCAAGACAGAGATACGCAGTATTTT | CASSQDRDTQYF
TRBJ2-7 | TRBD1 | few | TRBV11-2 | TGTGCCAGCAGCTTGAATTCCGGGACAGAATACTCCTACGAGCAGTACTTC | CASSLNSGTEYSYEQYF
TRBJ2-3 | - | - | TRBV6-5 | TGTGCCAGCAGCTCTCCAGGTCTAAGCACAGATACGCAGTATTTT | CASSSPGLSTDTQYF